Following are 32 T cell receptor beta chains from one sample sequenced in a study of blood T cell repertoires in COVID-19. TCRdb keeps only in-frame clones here, not all; method: immunoSEQ multiplex PCR. This repertoire shows approximately 350,000 clones, more than 75% found once; its top ten account for 3% to 4%. The sample taken for sequencing was peripheral blood. These receptors came from a woman in her late teens or twenties who had recovered from COVID-19.

The rearrangement uses TRBV7-9 and TRBJ2-5; the D is unclear. V lost 1 base, J lost 2 bases, and 14 bases lay in between. Germline-derived CDR1 and CDR2 are SEHNR and FQNEAQ (reference sequence). CDR3 length: 16 residues. The CDR3, as DNA: TGTGCCAGCAGCTTAGGGATACAGCCGAGTCAAGAGACCCAGTACTTC. Residues: CASSLGIQPSQETQYF. Variable domain in full (rest from reference TRBV7-9 and TRBJ2-5): DTGVSQNPRHKITKRGQNVTFRCDPISEHNRLYWYRQTLGQGPEFLTYFQNEAQLEKSRLLSDRFSAERPKGSFSTLEIQRTEQGDSAMYLCASSLGIQPSQETQYFGPGTRLLVL.

A single count supports this clone. This chain joins TRBV6-2 or TRBV6-3 and TRBJ1-1; D remains unclear. The V gene's germline CDR1 is MNHEY and CDR2 SVGEGT. The CDR3 has 12 residues. Trimming took 2 bases from V and 11 from J, leaving 12 bases between them. The CDR3 is CASSYPSAGAFF. The CDR3 nucleotides read TGTGCCAGCAGTTACCCTTCGGCCGGGGCTTTCTTT.

The V gene is TRBV6-2 or TRBV6-3, the J gene TRBJ1-1; TRBD1 matches at 9 bases. Per the germline V gene, CDR1 is MNHEY and CDR2 is SVGEGT. The length of the CDR3 is 17 residues. Unmatched junction bases numbered 7, after V lost 1 base and J lost 1 base. In DNA form, the CDR3 reads TGTGCCAGCAGTTACTGGACAGGGGTAGGGGGGAACACTGAAGCTTTCTTT. Translation gives CASSYWTGVGGNTEAFF.

V is TRBV24-1 and J is TRBJ2-1; 14 bases agree with TRBD2. The V segment lost 1 base and the J segment 6 bases; nucleotides outside the gene matches: 4. In germline, CDR1 is KGHDR, CDR2 SFDVKD. The CDR3 is 17 residues long. CDR3 DNA: TGTGCCACCAGTGATTTTTTTGGGACTAGCGGGAGCAATGAGCAGTTCTTC. This encodes CATSDFFGTSGSNEQFF.

In its sample, this clone was seen once. CDR3 sequence reads: CASSHGQEYNEQFF. CDR3 bases: TGTGCCAGCAGCCACGGACAGGAATACAATGAGCAGTTCTTC. The J gene is TRBJ2-1, the V gene TRBV7-6; TRBD1 matches at 7 bases. V was pared by 5 bases and J by 4 bases, with 5 bases of the junction left unmatched. The CDR3 is 14 residues long. Germline loops: CDR1 SGHVS, CDR2 FNYEAQ.

This rearrangement joins TRBV4-3 to TRBJ2-1; 8 bases align to TRBD1. Per the germline V gene, CDR1 is LGHNA and CDR2 is YSLEER. The junction had 7 bases not matched to a gene; V was cut back by 0 bases and J by 3 bases. The CDR3 has 17 residues. The CDR3 DNA follows: TGCGCCAGCAGCCAAGATGCAGGGACAGGTCTCTACAATGAGCAGTTCTTC. It translates to CASSQDAGTGLYNEQFF.

The chain combines TRBV19 with TRBJ2-3; TRBD2 matches 7 bases. The J segment lost 4 bases and the V segment lost 5 bases, leaving 9 bases of the junction unmatched. Germline CDR1 reads LNHDA; CDR2 reads SQIVND (reference sequence). The CDR3 loop spans 15 amino acids. The CDR3 DNA reads as TGTGCCAGTAGTTCCGGCGGGAGTCGGTCAGATACGCAGTATTTT. This sequence encodes CASSSGGSRSDTQYF.

The genes are TRBV9 and TRBJ2-5; the D gene is possibly TRBD2 (6 bases). With 0 bases removed from V and 2 bases from J, the gap between germline ends came to 11 bases. Germline V CDR1 and CDR2: SGDLS, YYNGEE. The CDR3 runs 15 residues. The CDR3 region has the DNA TGTGCCAGCAGCGTAGACGGAGGGCGACAAGAGACCCAGTACTTC. This sequence encodes CASSVDGGRQETQYF.

The chain has TRBV5-1 and TRBJ1-1; 10 positions agree with TRBD1. CDR3 length: 15 residues. The germline V gene has CDR1 SGHRS and CDR2 YFSETQ. Trimming at V came to 2 bases and at J to 5 bases, leaving 6 bases not matched to a gene. The CDR3: CASSFRDRGSTEAFF. DNA of the CDR3: TGCGCCAGCAGCTTCCGGGACAGGGGATCTACTGAAGCTTTCTTT.

V is TRBV3-1 (or the pseudogene TRBV3-2) and J is TRBJ1-1; perhaps TRBD1 as D (5 bases). Germline V CDR1 and CDR2: LGHDT, YNNKEL (reference sequence). Trimming shortened V by 8 bases and J by 4 bases, and 17 bases separated the two germline ends. This CDR3 spans 14 amino acids. The CDR3 DNA reads TGTGCCAGCGGGTTAGGGGCTCCGATCACTGAAGCTTTCTTT. Protein sequence: CASGLGAPITEAFF.

The chain uses TRBV5-5 and TRBJ2-1; 8 bases fit TRBD2. Germline CDR1 SGHKS, CDR2 YYEKEE (reference sequence). V was pared by 2 bases and J by 7 bases, with 8 bases of the junction left unmatched. This CDR3 has 15 residues. CDR3 DNA: TGTGCCAGCAGCTTCTTCGGGAGGGCCGGGAATGAGCAGTTCTTC. This gives the protein CASSFFGRAGNEQFF.

This chain links TRBV4-3 with TRBJ2-1; D is perhaps TRBD2 (6 bases). Trimming removed 2 bases at V and 6 bases at J, with 17 bases between. The germline gives CDR1 LGHNA, CDR2 YSLEER. CDR3 length equals 16 residues. The CDR3 DNA is TGCGCCAGCAGCCAAATCTCCGGAGGGTCCAGCAATGAGCAGTTCTTC. It codes for CASSQISGGSSNEQFF.

This sequence joins TRBV7-9 and TRBJ2-1, with D perhaps TRBD2 (5 bases). The CDR3 consists of 12 residues. Germline CDR1 is SEHNR and CDR2 is FQNEAQ (reference sequence). The V and J ends lost 1 base and 10 bases respectively, with 8 bases between them. The CDR3 loop is CASSLDLAEQFF. CDR3 DNA sequence: TGTGCCAGCAGCTTAGATCTAGCCGAGCAGTTCTTC.

The chain is built from TRBV5-4 and TRBJ2-1; the D gene is possibly TRBD2 (6 bases). The CDR3 length is 17 residues. CDR1 is SGHNT and CDR2 is YYREEE in the germline V gene (reference sequence). The V end was cut by 1 base, the J end by 0 bases, with 14 bases between. CDR3 sequence (DNA): TGTGCCAGCAGCTTGTTGGGGGGAGGCGCCTCCTACAATGAGCAGTTCTTC. It yields the protein CASSLLGGGASYNEQFF.

For the CDR3, the DNA is TGCGCCAGCAGCTTAGGCGGAGCTTCCGGGACAGACAATGAAAAACTGTTTTTT. Its translation: CASSLGGASGTDNEKLFF. The rearrangement links TRBV5-1 to TRBJ1-4, with 7 bases that match TRBD1. With V trimmed by 2 bases and J by 5 bases, 15 bases remained unmatched. In germline, CDR1 is SGHRS, CDR2 YFSETQ. The CDR3 has 18 residues.

The V and J genes are TRBV4-3 and TRBJ1-1; D remains ambiguous. The V end was cut by 1 base, the J end by 3 bases, with 9 bases between. CDR1 and CDR2 from the germline V gene are LGHNA and YSLEER. This CDR3 spans 14 amino acids. The CDR3 spells CASSQVYYDTEAFF. The CDR3 bases are TGCGCCAGCAGCCAAGTTTACTACGACACTGAAGCTTTCTTT.

The chain is built from TRBV7-2 and TRBJ1-4, with TRBD1 as a possible D gene (6 bases). V was cut by 5 bases and J by 6 bases, with 13 bases left in between. CDR3 length: 14 residues. Germline V gene lookup returns CDR1 SGHTA and CDR2 FQGNSA. This CDR3 is CASSQERQDEKLFF. CDR3 DNA sequence: TGTGCCAGCAGCCAGGAAAGACAGGATGAAAAACTGTTTTTT.

As concerns this clone: Other DNA sequences from this sample encode an identical CDR3 as well. V is TRBV2 and J is TRBJ2-3; D is uncertain. Germline loops: CDR1 SNHLY, CDR2 FYNNEI. Trimming pared 4 bases from V and 3 bases from J, leaving 8 bases between. This CDR3 contains 13 residues. The CDR3 sequence is CASSGTGTDTQYF. Written as DNA, the CDR3 is TGTGCCAGCAGTGGAACGGGTACAGATACGCAGTATTTT. Based on the CDR3 plus reference TRBV2 and TRBJ2-3, the full variable domain is EPEVTQTPSHQVTQMGQEVILRCVPISNHLYFYWYRQILGQKVEFLVSFYNNEISEKSEIFDDQFSVERPDGSNFTLKIRSTKLEDSAMYFCASSGTGTDTQYFGPGTRLTVL.

The chain uses TRBV11-2 and TRBJ2-7, with 8 bases lining up with TRBD2. Trimming cost V 1 base and J 3 bases; bases outside gene matches: 2. Germline V lookup: CDR1 SGHAT, CDR2 FQNNGV. CDR3 length: 14 residues. The CDR3 DNA reads TGTGCCAGCAGCTTAGCGGGAGGGGGCTACGAGCAGTACGTC. Amino acid sequence: CASSLAGGGYEQYV.

The chain is built from TRBV12-3 or TRBV12-4 and TRBJ1-5; D ambiguous. V was pared by 2 bases and J by 5 bases, with 7 bases between. The CDR3 has 13 residues. Here the CDR3 DNA reads TGTGCCAGCAGTTTACGGGGATATCAGCCCCAGCATTTT. Encoded protein: CASSLRGYQPQHF.

This clone has a single count. The CDR3 sequence: CASLLWPTGELFF. For the CDR3, the DNA is TGTGCCAGCCTCCTTTGGCCCACCGGGGAGCTGTTTTTT. This rearrangement joins TRBV2 to TRBJ2-2; D gene uncertain. Germline CDR1 is SNHLY and CDR2 is FYNNEI. Between the trimmed V and J ends, which lost 8 bases and 4 bases, there was a span of 11 bases. The CDR3 totals 13 residues.

This sequence joins TRBV12-3 or TRBV12-4 and TRBJ2-5; 12 nucleotides agree with TRBD1. This CDR3 region has 13 residues. The V segment lost 5 bases and the J segment 7 bases; nucleotides outside the gene matches: 2. The CDR3 loop reads CASSPGQGATQYF. The CDR3 DNA reads as TGTGCCAGCAGTCCGGGACAGGGGGCGACCCAGTACTTC.

V and J are TRBV27 and TRBJ2-7, with unresolved D. Germline assignment: CDR1 MNHEY and CDR2 SMNVEV (reference sequence). V lost 3 bases and J 6 bases, leaving 6 bases between the germline ends. This CDR3 spans 11 amino acids. The CDR3 DNA is TGTGCCAGCAGTTTTTTTCGCGAGCAGTACGTC. This gives the protein CASSFFREQYV.

The CDR3 sequence: CASSLVAGAVTDTQYF. The CDR3 coding sequence is TGTGCCAGCAGCTTGGTGGCGGGAGCGGTGACAGATACGCAGTATTTT. This sequence joins TRBV5-6 and TRBJ2-3, with 7 bases that match TRBD2. Germline V gene data show CDR1 as SGHDT and CDR2 as YYEEEE. J was trimmed by 3 bases and V by 0 bases; bases with no gene match: 7. There are 16 residues in the CDR3.

This chain connects TRBV7-8 to TRBJ2-1, with 11 bases aligning to TRBD2. The CDR3 runs to 17 residues. CDR1 is SGHVS and CDR2 is FQNEAQ in the germline V gene. V gave up 2 bases and J gave up 0 bases; unmatched junction bases: 3. CDR3 DNA sequence: TGTGCCAGCAGCTTACTAGCGGGAGGTAGCTCCTACAATGAGCAGTTCTTC. Translated, it gives CASSLLAGGSSYNEQFF.

The chain carries TRBV2 and TRBJ2-1, with TRBD2 identical over 7 bases. CDR3 length: 17 residues. Germline CDR1 is SNHLY and CDR2 is FYNNEI. The trim removed 3 bases at V and 2 bases at J, leaving 10 bases unmatched. This chain's CDR3 is CASSDEGSSGTYNEQFF. The DNA for the CDR3 is TGTGCCAGCAGTGATGAGGGCTCCAGCGGGACCTACAATGAGCAGTTCTTC.

V gene TRBV4-1 combines with J gene TRBJ2-3; the match to TRBD2 covers 7 bases. The V and J ends lost 4 bases and 0 bases, in that order; junction bases with no gene match: 7. CDR3 length equals 16 residues. In germline, CDR1 is MGHRA, CDR2 YSYEKL. The CDR3 DNA reads TGCGCCAGCAGCCTAGCGGGCGGGAGAAGCACAGATACGCAGTATTTT. Translating gives CASSLAGGRSTDTQYF.

J is TRBJ2-3 and V is TRBV15; D ambiguous. CDR1 and CDR2 (germline): LNHNV, YYDKDF (reference sequence). V was shortened by 4 bases and J by 2 bases, with 7 bases between the two germline ends. CDR3 size: 13 residues. This CDR3 reads CATSIHFTDTQYF. The CDR3 DNA is TGTGCCACCAGCATTCACTTCACAGATACGCAGTATTTT. The entire variable domain, with the rest obtained from reference TRBV15 and TRBJ2-3, is as follows: DAMVIQNPRYQVTQFGKPVTLSCSQTLNHNVMYWYQQKSSQAPKLLFHYYDKDFNNEADTPDNFQSRRPNTSFCFLDIRSPGLGDTAMYLCATSIHFTDTQYFGPGTRLTVL.

This chain uses TRBV24-1 with TRBJ1-4; 8 bases are shared with TRBD1. The CDR3 loop spans 15 amino acids. CDR1 is KGHDR, CDR2 SFDVKD, per germline. V was clipped by 4 bases and J by 5 bases; unmatched bases: 5. CDR3 nucleotides: TGTGCCACCAGTGAACGGACAGGGAGGAATGAAAAACTGTTTTTT. Residues: CATSERTGRNEKLFF.

The chain recombines TRBV11-3 with TRBJ2-3; D is unclear. CDR1 SGHNT and CDR2 YENEEA come from the germline V gene. Trimming cost V 3 bases and J 2 bases, with 12 bases left between them. The CDR3 spans 15 residues. The CDR3 DNA sequence: TGTGCCAGCAGCTTCAGTGACTCGAACACAGATACGCAGTATTTT. This gives the protein CASSFSDSNTDTQYF.

The chain has TRBV20-1 and TRBJ1-4; D not certain. Germline loops: CDR1 DFQATT, CDR2 SNEGSKA (reference sequence). V was trimmed by 5 bases and J by 8 bases, leaving 9 bases between them. The CDR3 runs to 11 residues. For the CDR3, the DNA is TGCAGTGCTGAACTACTAGAAAAACTGTTTTTT. It translates to CSAELLEKLFF.

CDR3 sequence (DNA): TGTGCCAGCAGCTTAGAGACAGCTAACTATGGCTACACCTTC. Its translation is CASSLETANYGYTF. V gene TRBV7-9 combines with J gene TRBJ1-2, with a weak D call TRBD1 (5 bases). Germline CDR1 reads SEHNR; CDR2 reads FQNEAQ (reference sequence). This CDR3 has 14 residues. V lost 1 base to trimming and J lost 0 bases, with 6 bases between them.